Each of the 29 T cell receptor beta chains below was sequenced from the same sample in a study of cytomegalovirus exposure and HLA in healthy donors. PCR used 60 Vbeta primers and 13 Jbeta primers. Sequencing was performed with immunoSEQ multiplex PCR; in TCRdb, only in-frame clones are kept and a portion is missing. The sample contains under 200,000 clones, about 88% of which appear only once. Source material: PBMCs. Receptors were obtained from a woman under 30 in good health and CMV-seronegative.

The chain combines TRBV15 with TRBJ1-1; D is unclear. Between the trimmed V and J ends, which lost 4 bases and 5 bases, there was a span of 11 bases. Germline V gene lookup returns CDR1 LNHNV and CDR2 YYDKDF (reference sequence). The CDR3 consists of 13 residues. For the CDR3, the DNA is TGTGCCACCAGCATATCGGGTGGGACTGAAGCTTTCTTT. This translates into CATSISGGTEAFF.

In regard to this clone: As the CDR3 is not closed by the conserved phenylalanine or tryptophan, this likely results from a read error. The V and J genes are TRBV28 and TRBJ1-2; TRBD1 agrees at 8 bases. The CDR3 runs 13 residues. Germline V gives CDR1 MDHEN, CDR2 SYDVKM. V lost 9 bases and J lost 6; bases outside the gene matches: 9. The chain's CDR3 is CASEVRGRDGYTL. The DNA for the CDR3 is TGTGCCAGTGAGGTCAGGGGGCGCGATGGCTACACCCTC.

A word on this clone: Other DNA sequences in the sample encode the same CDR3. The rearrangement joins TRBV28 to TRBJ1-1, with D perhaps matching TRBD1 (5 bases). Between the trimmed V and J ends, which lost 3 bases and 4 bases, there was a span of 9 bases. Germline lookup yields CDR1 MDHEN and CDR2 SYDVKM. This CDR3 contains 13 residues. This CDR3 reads CASSFRGSTEAFF. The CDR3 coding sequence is TGTGCCAGCAGTTTCCGGGGGAGCACTGAAGCTTTCTTT.

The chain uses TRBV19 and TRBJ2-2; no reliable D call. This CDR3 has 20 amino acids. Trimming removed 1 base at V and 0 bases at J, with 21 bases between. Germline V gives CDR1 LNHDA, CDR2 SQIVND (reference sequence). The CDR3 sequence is CASSIALSRVQFTNTGELFF. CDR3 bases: TGTGCCAGTAGTATAGCCCTGTCTCGGGTCCAGTTTACGAACACCGGGGAGCTGTTTTTT. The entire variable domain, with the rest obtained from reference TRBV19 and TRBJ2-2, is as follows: DGGITQSPKYLFRKEGQNVTLSCEQNLNHDAMYWYRQDPGQGLRLIYYSQIVNDFQKGDIAEGYSVSREKKESFPLTVTSAQKNPTAFYLCASSIALSRVQFTNTGELFFGEGSRLTVL.

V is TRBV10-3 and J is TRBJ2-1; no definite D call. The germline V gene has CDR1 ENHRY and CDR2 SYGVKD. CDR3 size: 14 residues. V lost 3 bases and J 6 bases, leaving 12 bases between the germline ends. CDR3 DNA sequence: TGTGCCATCAGTGATAGTCCCAGGTCCAATGAGCAGTTCTTC. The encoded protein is CAISDSPRSNEQFF.

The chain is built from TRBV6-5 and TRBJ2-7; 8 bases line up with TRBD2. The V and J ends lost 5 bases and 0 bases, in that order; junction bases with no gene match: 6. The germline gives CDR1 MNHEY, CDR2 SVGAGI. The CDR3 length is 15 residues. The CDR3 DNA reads TGTGCCAGCAGTCCTACTAGCGGAATCTCCTACGAGCAGTACTTC. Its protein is CASSPTSGISYEQYF.

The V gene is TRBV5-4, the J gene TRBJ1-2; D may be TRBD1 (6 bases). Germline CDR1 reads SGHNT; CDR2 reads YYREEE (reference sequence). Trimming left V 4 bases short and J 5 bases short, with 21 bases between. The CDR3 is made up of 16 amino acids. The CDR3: CASSPGGGLVGYGYTF. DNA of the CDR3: TGTGCCAGCAGCCCGGGAGGGGGGCTAGTCGGGTATGGCTACACCTTC.

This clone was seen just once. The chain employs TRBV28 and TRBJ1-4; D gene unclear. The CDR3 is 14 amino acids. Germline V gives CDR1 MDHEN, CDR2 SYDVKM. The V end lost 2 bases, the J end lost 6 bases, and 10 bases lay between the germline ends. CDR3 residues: CASSLGQNHEKLFF. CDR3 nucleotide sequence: TGTGCCAGCAGTTTAGGGCAGAACCATGAAAAACTGTTTTTT. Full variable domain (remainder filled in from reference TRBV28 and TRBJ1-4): DVKVTQSSRYLVKRTGEKVFLECVQDMDHENMFWYRQDPGLGLRLIYFSYDVKMKEKGDIPEGYSVSREKKERFSLILESASTNQTSMYLCASSLGQNHEKLFFGSGTQLSVL.

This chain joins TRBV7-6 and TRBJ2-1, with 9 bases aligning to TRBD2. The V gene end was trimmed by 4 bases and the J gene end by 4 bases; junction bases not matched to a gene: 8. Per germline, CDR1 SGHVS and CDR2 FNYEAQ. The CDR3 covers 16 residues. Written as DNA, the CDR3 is TGTGCCAGCAGCTGGTTAGCGGGAGAAATGTACAATGAGCAGTTCTTC. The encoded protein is CASSWLAGEMYNEQFF.

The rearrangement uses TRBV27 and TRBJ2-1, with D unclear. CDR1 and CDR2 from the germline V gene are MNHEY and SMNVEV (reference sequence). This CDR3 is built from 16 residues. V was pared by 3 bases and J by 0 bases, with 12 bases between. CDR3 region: CASSLSFPSSYNEQFF. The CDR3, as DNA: TGTGCCAGCAGTTTGAGCTTCCCTAGCTCCTACAATGAGCAGTTCTTC.

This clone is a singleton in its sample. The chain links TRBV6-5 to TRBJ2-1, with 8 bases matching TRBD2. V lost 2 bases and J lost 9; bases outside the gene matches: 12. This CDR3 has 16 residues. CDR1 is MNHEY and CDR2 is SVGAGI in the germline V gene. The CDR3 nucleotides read TGTGCCAGCAGTTACGATCTAGCGGGCGTCCTAGGTGAGCAGTTCTTC. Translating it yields CASSYDLAGVLGEQFF.

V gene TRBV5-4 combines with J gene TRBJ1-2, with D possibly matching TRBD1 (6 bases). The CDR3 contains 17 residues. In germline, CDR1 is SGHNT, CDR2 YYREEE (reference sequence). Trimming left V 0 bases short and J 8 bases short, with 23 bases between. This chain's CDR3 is CASSLEPQGKAREGYTF. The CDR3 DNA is TGTGCCAGCAGCTTGGAGCCACAGGGAAAGGCCCGAGAGGGCTACACCTTC.

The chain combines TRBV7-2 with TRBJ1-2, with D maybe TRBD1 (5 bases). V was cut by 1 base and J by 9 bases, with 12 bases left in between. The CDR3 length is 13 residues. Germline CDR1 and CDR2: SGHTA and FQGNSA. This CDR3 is CASSLGQGRSYTF. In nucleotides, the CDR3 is TGTGCCAGCAGCTTAGGTCAGGGTAGGAGCTACACCTTC.

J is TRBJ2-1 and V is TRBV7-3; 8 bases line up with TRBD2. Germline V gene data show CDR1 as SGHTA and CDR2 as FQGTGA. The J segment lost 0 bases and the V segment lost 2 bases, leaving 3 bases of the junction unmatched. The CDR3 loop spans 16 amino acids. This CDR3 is CASSLVAGSSYNEQFF. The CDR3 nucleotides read TGTGCCAGCAGCTTAGTAGCGGGGAGCTCCTACAATGAGCAGTTCTTC.

CDR3 DNA sequence: TGTGCCAGTACCGACCTGGACAGGGGAAGCACAGATACGCAGTATTTT. Translating it yields CASTDLDRGSTDTQYF. The rearrangement uses TRBV19 and TRBJ2-3; 9 bases map to TRBD1. The CDR3 sequence is 16 residues long. Trimming cost V 7 bases and J 0 bases; bases outside gene matches: 8. Germline CDR1 reads LNHDA; CDR2 reads SQIVND (reference sequence).

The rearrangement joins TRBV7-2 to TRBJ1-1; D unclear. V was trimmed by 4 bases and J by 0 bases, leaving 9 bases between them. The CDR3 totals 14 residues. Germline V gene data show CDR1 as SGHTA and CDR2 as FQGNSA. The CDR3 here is CASSYKRVNTEAFF. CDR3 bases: TGTGCCAGCAGCTACAAGAGGGTGAACACTGAAGCTTTCTTT.

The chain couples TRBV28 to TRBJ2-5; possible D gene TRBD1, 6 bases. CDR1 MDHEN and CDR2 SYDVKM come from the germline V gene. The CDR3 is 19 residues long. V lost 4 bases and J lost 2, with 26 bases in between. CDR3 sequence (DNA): TGTGCCAGCAGTTCACTTTACACCGACCGGGACAAGCTACAAGAGACCCAGTACTTC. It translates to CASSSLYTDRDKLQETQYF.

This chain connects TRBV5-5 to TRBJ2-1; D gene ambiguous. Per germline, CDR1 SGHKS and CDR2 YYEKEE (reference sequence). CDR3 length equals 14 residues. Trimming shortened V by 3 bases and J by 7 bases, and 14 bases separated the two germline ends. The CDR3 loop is CASSYLGWANEQFF. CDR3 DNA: TGTGCCAGCAGCTACCTTGGATGGGCGAATGAGCAGTTCTTC.

Here the CDR3 reads CASTIAGGRNTQYF. For the CDR3, the DNA is TGTGCCAGCACCATAGCGGGGGGGCGAAATACGCAGTATTTT. V gene TRBV28 combines with J gene TRBJ2-3; 11 bases are shared with TRBD2. With V trimmed by 7 bases and J by 7 bases, 7 bases remained unmatched. The CDR3 runs 14 residues. Germline assignment: CDR1 MDHEN and CDR2 SYDVKM.

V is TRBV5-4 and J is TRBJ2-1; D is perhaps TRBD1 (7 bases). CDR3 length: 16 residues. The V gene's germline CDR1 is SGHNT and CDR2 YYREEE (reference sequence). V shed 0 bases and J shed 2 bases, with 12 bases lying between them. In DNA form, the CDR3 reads TGTGCCAGCAGCTTGGGGGGAGGACAGGCCTACAATGAGCAGTTCTTC. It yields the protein CASSLGGGQAYNEQFF.

The CDR3 DNA sequence: TGTGCCAGCAGCGTAGCTACAAGCGGGAGGGGTCGAGACATTCAGTACTTC. Translation: CASSVATSGRGRDIQYF. This chain links TRBV9 with TRBJ2-4, with 10 positions matching TRBD2. The CDR3 spans 17 residues. The germline gives CDR1 SGDLS, CDR2 YYNGEE. Trimming took 0 bases from V and 8 from J; bases not matched to a gene: 11.

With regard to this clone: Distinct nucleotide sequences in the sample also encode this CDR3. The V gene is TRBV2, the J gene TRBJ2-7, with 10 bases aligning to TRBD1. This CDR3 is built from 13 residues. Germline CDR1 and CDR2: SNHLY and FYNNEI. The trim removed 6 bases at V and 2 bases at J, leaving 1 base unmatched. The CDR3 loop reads CASSGQGAYEQYF. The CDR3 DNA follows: TGTGCCAGCAGCGGACAGGGGGCCTACGAGCAGTACTTC.

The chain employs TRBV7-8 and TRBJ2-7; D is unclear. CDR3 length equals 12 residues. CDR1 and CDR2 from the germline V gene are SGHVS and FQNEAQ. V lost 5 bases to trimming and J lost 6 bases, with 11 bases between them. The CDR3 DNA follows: TGTGCCAGCAGCCGACTTGCTCGCGAGCAGTACTTC. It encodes CASSRLAREQYF.

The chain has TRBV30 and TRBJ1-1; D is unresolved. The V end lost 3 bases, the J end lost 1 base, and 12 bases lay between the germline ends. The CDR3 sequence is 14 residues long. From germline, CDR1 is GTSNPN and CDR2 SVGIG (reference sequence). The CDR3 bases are TGTGCCTGGAGCCTAGGAGGACCGAACACTGAAGCTTTCTTT. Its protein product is CAWSLGGPNTEAFF.

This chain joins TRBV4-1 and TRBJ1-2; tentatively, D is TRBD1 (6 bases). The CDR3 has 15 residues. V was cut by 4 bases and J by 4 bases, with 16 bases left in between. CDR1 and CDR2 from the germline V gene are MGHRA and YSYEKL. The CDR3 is CASSRRTGQTYGYTF. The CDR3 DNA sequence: TGCGCCAGCAGCCGGCGGACTGGACAGACCTATGGCTACACCTTC.

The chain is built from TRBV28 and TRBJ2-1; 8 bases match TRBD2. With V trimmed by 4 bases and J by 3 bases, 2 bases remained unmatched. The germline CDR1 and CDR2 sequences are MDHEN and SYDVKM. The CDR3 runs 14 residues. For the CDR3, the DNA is TGTGCCAGCAGTTCAGCGGGAGTCTACAATGAGCAGTTCTTC. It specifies CASSSAGVYNEQFF.

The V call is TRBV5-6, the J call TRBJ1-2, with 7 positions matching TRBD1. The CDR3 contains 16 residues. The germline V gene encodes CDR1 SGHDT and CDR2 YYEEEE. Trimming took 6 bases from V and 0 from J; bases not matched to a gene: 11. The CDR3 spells CASTLGQGVANYGYTF. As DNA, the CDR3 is TGTGCCAGCACCCTGGGGCAGGGGGTAGCTAACTATGGCTACACCTTC. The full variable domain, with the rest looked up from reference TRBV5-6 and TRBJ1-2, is DAGVTQSPTHLIKTRGQQVTLRCSPKSGHDTVSWYQQALGQGPQFIFQYYEEEERQRGNFPDRFSGHQFPNYSSELNVNALLLGDSALYLCASTLGQGVANYGYTFGSGTRLTVV.

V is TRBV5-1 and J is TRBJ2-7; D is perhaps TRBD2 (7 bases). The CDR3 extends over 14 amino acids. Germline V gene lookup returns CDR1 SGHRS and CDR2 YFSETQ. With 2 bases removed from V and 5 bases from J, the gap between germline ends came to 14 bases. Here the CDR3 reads CASSFLGGQNEQYF. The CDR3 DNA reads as TGCGCCAGCAGCTTTTTGGGGGGGCAGAACGAGCAGTACTTC.

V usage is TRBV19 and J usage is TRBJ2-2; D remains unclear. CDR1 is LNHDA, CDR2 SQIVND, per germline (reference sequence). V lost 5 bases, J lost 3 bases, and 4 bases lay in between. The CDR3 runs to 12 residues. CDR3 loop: CASSFYTGELFF. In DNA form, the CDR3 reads TGTGCCAGTAGTTTCTACACCGGGGAGCTGTTTTTT.